Listed below are T cell receptor beta chains from one sample, sequenced in a study of blood T cell repertoires in COVID-19. Sequencing was performed with immunoSEQ multiplex PCR; in TCRdb, only in-frame clones are kept and a portion is missing. The table lists tens of thousands of clones, about four fifths of them singletons, with less than 25% in the top ten. The sequenced sample consisted of peripheral blood. Receptors were obtained from a human donor with acute or convalescent COVID-19. The donor label of this sample is uncertain. Both conserved end residues are part of each CDR3. Fields, in order: V gene, J gene, CDR3 protein.

>TRBV6-1|TRBJ2-3
CASSDRAGDDTQYF
>TRBV5-1|TRBJ1-4
CASGTGTGGEKLFF
>TRBV29-1|TRBJ2-2
CSVEASGARGTGELFF
>TRBV5-4|TRBJ1-1
CASSLLETTANTEAFF
>TRBV7-2|TRBJ2-7
CASSIQYEQYF
>TRBV19|TRBJ1-2
CASSIEGAGDYGYTF
>TRBV30|TRBJ1-2
CAWSPDGGKVYGYTF
>TRBV30|TRBJ1-2
CAWSVGATGYTF
>TRBV14|TRBJ1-5
CASSQRGQPQHF
>TRBV2|TRBJ2-7
CALLKEGLYEQYF
>TRBV5-1|TRBJ1-1
CASSATGPSDTEAFF
>TRBV11-3|TRBJ2-3
CASSLEASDTQYF
>TRBV28|TRBJ2-2
CASSFGGGDTGELFF
>TRBV10-1|TRBJ2-3
CASSGQGIVDTQYF
>TRBV5-1|TRBJ1-2
CASSPEGALRGYTF
>TRBV15|TRBJ2-7
CATSRDPGQGSEQYF
>TRBV27|TRBJ2-5
CASSLSPLAGDVETQYF
>TRBV30|TRBJ1-6
CAWMRFGGSSYNSPLHF
>TRBV30|TRBJ1-6
CAWRLEVYNSPLHF
>TRBV11-2|TRBJ2-7
CASSLDRGDEQYF
>TRBV7-2|TRBJ2-7
CASSTRTGGAYEQYF
>TRBV20-1|TRBJ2-5
CSASNRGETQYF
>TRBV18|TRBJ1-1
CASSPNTGAFF
>TRBV7-2|TRBJ1-5
CASSRNSNQPQHF
>TRBV14|TRBJ1-6
CASSQLQGSSPLHF
>TRBV15|TRBJ2-3
CATSRELAGGTDTQYF
>TRBV10-3|TRBJ2-5
CAIGTGEETQYF
>TRBV5-1|TRBJ2-6
CASSLGPSGAPGANVLTF
>TRBV29-1|TRBJ1-3
CSVGSVSGNTIYF
>TRBV7-8|TRBJ2-2
CASSPAALRTGELFF
>TRBV6-2/TRBV6-3|TRBJ1-2
CASSPDRVVGYTF
>TRBV7-6|TRBJ2-3
CASSLTQGGNTQYF
>TRBV5-6|TRBJ2-7
CASSPGQGRYEQYF
>TRBV9|TRBJ2-3
CASSAWSSGRGTDTQYF
>TRBV27|TRBJ1-5
CASSLVGSQGGDQPQHF
>TRBV19|TRBJ2-7
CASSANSIRGTAEQYF
>TRBV5-1|TRBJ1-1
CASSFLAGPNTEAFF
>TRBV6-6|TRBJ2-7
CASSYSSGHSYEQYF